The 22 T cell receptor beta chains presented below share a single source sample, sequenced in a study of blood T cell repertoires in COVID-19 (dated by TCRdb to the early 2020s). Library preparation employed the immunoSEQ multiplex PCR assay. In its TCRdb copy, this immuneACCESS table keeps in-frame sequences only and misses some clones. Where compared with another copy, unresolved V genes explain less than half of these, and the others have no known cause. Here the sample has 200,000 to 300,000 clones; about nine tenths occur a single time. The ten largest clones capture approximately 1.5% of the sample. The sequencing sample was made of peripheral blood. These receptors came from a middle-aged woman who had recovered from COVID-19.

The chain recombines TRBV6-2 or TRBV6-3 with TRBJ2-7; perhaps TRBD2 as D (5 bases). The CDR3 extends over 19 amino acids. The germline V gene encodes CDR1 MNHEY and CDR2 SVGEGT. The V end lost 4 bases, the J end lost 12 bases, and 37 bases lay between the germline ends. The CDR3 sequence: CASSFFPPGSIDKSGWPYF. CDR3 nucleotides: TGTGCCAGCAGTTTCTTCCCGCCGGGCTCAATCGACAAGAGCGGCTGGCCGTACTTC.

The rearrangement links TRBV6-6 to TRBJ2-2, with 8 bases that match TRBD1. In germline, CDR1 is MNHNY, CDR2 SVGAGI (reference sequence). Trimming took 5 bases from V and 4 from J; bases not matched to a gene: 12. CDR3 length equals 17 residues. The CDR3, as DNA: TGTGCCAGCAGTCGGCCAAAGGACAGGGTGGGCACCGGGGAGCTGTTTTTT. Encoded protein: CASSRPKDRVGTGELFF.

In the case of this clone: Other DNA variants within this sample encode the same CDR3. V gene TRBV7-9 combines with J gene TRBJ2-7; D is unclear. V was shortened by 4 bases and J by 2 bases, with 3 bases between the two germline ends. The length of the CDR3 is 11 residues. The germline V gene has CDR1 SEHNR and CDR2 FQNEAQ (reference sequence). The CDR3 coding sequence is TGTGCCAGCAGCTCTCCCTACGAGCAGTACTTC. This sequence encodes CASSSPYEQYF.

V is TRBV5-1 and J is TRBJ1-1; D possibly corresponds to TRBD1 (6 bases). The CDR3 runs 16 residues. Germline-derived CDR1 and CDR2 are SGHRS and YFSETQ. Deletions cut 0 bases from V and 0 bases from J, with 12 bases between. The DNA for the CDR3 is TGCGCCAGCAGCTTGGGGCTAACAGGGATGAACACTGAAGCTTTCTTT. It translates to CASSLGLTGMNTEAFF. Using reference TRBV5-1 and TRBJ1-1 for the parts outside the CDR3, the full variable domain is KAGVTQTPRYLIKTRGQQVTLSCSPISGHRSVSWYQQTPGQGLQFLFEYFSETQRNKGNFPGRFSGRQFSNSRSEMNVSTLELGDSALYLCASSLGLTGMNTEAFFGQGTRLTVV.

This chain joins TRBV24-1 and TRBJ2-1, with TRBD1 matching 10 bases. Germline loops: CDR1 KGHDR, CDR2 SFDVKD. The CDR3 runs to 15 residues. J lost 9 bases, V lost 3 bases, and 7 bases had no gene match. CDR3 residues: CATSDPGTGAGEQFF. The CDR3 DNA reads as TGTGCCACCAGTGATCCCGGGACAGGGGCGGGTGAGCAGTTCTTC.

This chain joins TRBV11-2 and TRBJ2-5; TRBD1 is a possible D gene (5 bases). CDR3 length equals 12 residues. V was pared by 3 bases and J by 9 bases, with 11 bases between. Germline CDR1 and CDR2: SGHAT and FQNNGV. In DNA, the CDR3 is TGTGCCAGCAGCTTTCTTATCAGGGCCCAGTACTTC. It translates to CASSFLIRAQYF. The entire variable domain, with the rest obtained from reference TRBV11-2 and TRBJ2-5, is as follows: EAGVAQSPRYKIIEKRQSVAFWCNPISGHATLYWYQQILGQGPKLLIQFQNNGVVDDSQLPKDRFSAERLKGVDSTLKIQPAKLEDSAVYLCASSFLIRAQYFGPGTRLLVL.

The chain links TRBV9 to TRBJ1-5; no definite D call. This CDR3 is 13 amino acids long. Trimming pared 0 bases from V and 5 bases from J, leaving 6 bases between. CDR1 and CDR2 (germline): SGDLS, YYNGEE. CDR3 bases: TGTGCCAGCAGCGTAGGTACAGATCAGCCCCAGCATTTT. Amino acids: CASSVGTDQPQHF.

The chain carries TRBV15 and TRBJ2-1; 9 bases fit TRBD2. J gave up 4 bases and V 0 bases, and 16 bases lay outside the gene matches. This CDR3 is built from 20 residues. The germline gives CDR1 LNHNV, CDR2 YYDKDF (reference sequence). The CDR3: CATSREFTPGASGEYNEQFF. As DNA, the CDR3 is TGTGCCACCAGCAGAGAGTTTACCCCCGGGGCTAGCGGGGAATACAATGAGCAGTTCTTC. The variable domain in full, completed from reference TRBV15 and TRBJ2-1, reads DAMVIQNPRYQVTQFGKPVTLSCSQTLNHNVMYWYQQKSSQAPKLLFHYYDKDFNNEADTPDNFQSRRPNTSFCFLDIRSPGLGDTAMYLCATSREFTPGASGEYNEQFFGPGTRLTVL.

The chain employs TRBV3-1 (or the pseudogene TRBV3-2) and TRBJ1-2, with D unresolved. This CDR3 spans 13 amino acids. The germline CDR1 and CDR2 sequences are LGHDT and YNNKEL (reference sequence). Trimming cost V 2 bases and J 1 base, with 5 bases left between them. The CDR3 region has the DNA TGTGCCAGCAGCCAACAGTTTAACTATGGCTACACCTTC. Translating gives CASSQQFNYGYTF.

This chain joins TRBV5-1 and TRBJ2-7; no reliable D call. CDR3 length: 16 residues. The V end lost 2 bases, the J end lost 1 base, and 16 bases lay between the germline ends. CDR1 and CDR2 (germline): SGHRS, YFSETQ. As DNA, the CDR3 is TGCGCCAGCAGCTTATATATCACAAGTAATTCCTACGAGCAGTACTTC. Its translation is CASSLYITSNSYEQYF. Full variable domain (missing parts from reference TRBV5-1 and TRBJ2-7): KAGVTQTPRYLIKTRGQQVTLSCSPISGHRSVSWYQQTPGQGLQFLFEYFSETQRNKGNFPGRFSGRQFSNSRSEMNVSTLELGDSALYLCASSLYITSNSYEQYFGPGTRLTVT.

The rearrangement uses TRBV5-5 and TRBJ1-2, with 9 bases aligning to TRBD1. CDR3 length equals 15 residues. Losses at the gene ends were 0 bases for V and 5 bases for J; bases not matched to a gene: 5. In germline, CDR1 is SGHKS, CDR2 YYEKEE (reference sequence). CDR3 in amino acids: CASSLEDRGLYGYTF. CDR3 bases: TGTGCCAGCAGCTTGGAGGACAGGGGACTTTATGGCTACACCTTC.

In this sample, this clone turned up once. The chain is built from TRBV11-2 and TRBJ2-1; a weak D match, TRBD2 (5 bases). This CDR3 region has 13 residues. CDR1 is SGHAT and CDR2 is FQNNGV in the germline V gene. V lost 3 bases, J lost 10 bases, and 13 bases lay in between. The CDR3 DNA reads as TGTGCCAGCAGCTTGAGGACTGAGGGCGAGCAGTTCTTC. As protein: CASSLRTEGEQFF.

The chain recombines TRBV5-5 with TRBJ1-6; 8 nucleotides agree with TRBD1. Germline values: CDR1 SGHKS, CDR2 YYEKEE (reference sequence). The CDR3 consists of 14 residues. V shed 3 bases, J shed 7 bases, and the junction held 3 bases outside the gene matches. CDR3 coding DNA: TGTGCCAGCAGCTCGGACAGGGTCAATTCACCCCTCCACTTT. This codes for CASSSDRVNSPLHF.

This chain links TRBV6-5 with TRBJ2-7, with D tentatively TRBD1 (5 bases). Trimming removed 8 bases from V and 3 bases from J, with 17 bases in between. The germline V gene encodes CDR1 MNHEY and CDR2 SVGAGI. CDR3 length: 14 residues. The CDR3 here is CASANRQKYYEQYF. The CDR3 DNA is TGTGCCAGCGCCAACAGACAGAAGTACTACGAGCAGTACTTC.

This clone was detected many times. The genes are TRBV6-5 and TRBJ1-2; the match to TRBD1 covers 7 bases. Germline V gene data show CDR1 as MNHEY and CDR2 as SVGAGI. V lost 5 bases, J lost 8 bases, and 8 bases stayed unmatched. The CDR3 spans 13 residues. CDR3 DNA sequence: TGTGCCAGCAGTCGCAGGGGGTTCGGCGGCTACACCTTC. It codes for CASSRRGFGGYTF.

The DNA for the CDR3 is TGTGCCAGCAGCGTAGGCGGGGGGCACTCCTACGAGCAGTACTTC. As protein: CASSVGGGHSYEQYF. The rearrangement uses TRBV9 and TRBJ2-7, with 8 bases lining up with TRBD2. CDR1 and CDR2 (germline): SGDLS, YYNGEE. Unmatched junction bases numbered 2, after V lost 0 bases and J lost 0 bases. CDR3 size: 15 residues. Together with reference TRBV9 and TRBJ2-7, the CDR3 gives the full variable domain: DSGVTQTPKHLITATGQRVTLRCSPRSGDLSVYWYQQSLDQGLQFLIQYYNGEERAKGNILERFSAQQFPDLHSELNLSSLELGDSALYFCASSVGGGHSYEQYFGPGTRLTVT.

The chain recombines TRBV11-2 with TRBJ1-1, with no clear D. Trimming pared 5 bases from V and 2 bases from J, leaving 9 bases between. This CDR3 is built from 13 residues. Germline V gene sequence: CDR1 SGHAT, CDR2 FQNNGV. The chain's CDR3 is CASSPGSNTEAFF. The CDR3 coding sequence is TGTGCCAGCAGCCCGGGATCTAACACTGAAGCTTTCTTT.

The chain couples TRBV6-2 or TRBV6-3 to TRBJ2-7, with 11 bases lining up with TRBD2. The germline V gene has CDR1 MNHEY and CDR2 SVGEGT. The CDR3 sequence is 16 residues long. V lost 0 bases, J lost 4 bases, and 5 bases stayed unmatched. CDR3 sequence: CASSYSMLAGGYEQYF. The CDR3 bases are TGTGCCAGCAGTTACTCGATGCTAGCGGGGGGATACGAGCAGTACTTC.

The chain combines TRBV19 with TRBJ1-2; 9 bases are shared with TRBD1. After removal of 7 bases from V and 8 bases from J, the junction contained 8 bases not matched to a gene. Germline loops: CDR1 LNHDA, CDR2 SQIVND (reference sequence). The CDR3 consists of 13 residues. The CDR3 here is CASTPGQGVGYTF. CDR3 nucleotides: TGTGCCAGTACCCCGGGACAGGGTGTAGGCTACACCTTC.

The chain links TRBV30 to TRBJ2-3; TRBD2 might be the D (7 bases). Trimming left V 0 bases short and J 10 bases short, with 14 bases between. The germline gives CDR1 GTSNPN, CDR2 SVGIG (reference sequence). This CDR3 contains 13 residues. The CDR3 sequence: CAWSVRGAGAQYF. The DNA for the CDR3 is TGTGCCTGGAGTGTAAGGGGGGCGGGGGCGCAGTATTTT.

V is TRBV4-1 and J is TRBJ1-2; no definite D call. CDR1 and CDR2 from the germline V gene are MGHRA and YSYEKL. V was trimmed by 0 bases and J by 6 bases, leaving 17 bases between them. The CDR3 runs to 16 residues. CDR3 residues: CASSQDRAYYGDGYTF. For the CDR3, the DNA is TGCGCCAGCAGCCAAGATAGAGCGTATTACGGGGATGGCTACACCTTC.

V is TRBV4-3 and J is TRBJ2-3; D gene ambiguous. CDR3 length: 15 residues. V shed 3 bases and J shed 1 base, with 11 bases lying between them. Germline V lookup: CDR1 LGHNA, CDR2 YSLEER. CDR3 protein: CASSQGPYGTDTQYF. The CDR3 DNA follows: TGCGCCAGCAGCCAGGGCCCCTACGGCACAGATACGCAGTATTTT.